The next 28 T cell receptor beta chains were all read from a single sample in a study of blood T cell repertoires in COVID-19 (dated by TCRdb to 2020 to 2022). Library method: the immunoSEQ multiplex PCR assay. TCRdb retrieved this table from immuneACCESS and kept in-frame rearrangements only. Not all clones are present; in checked studies, unresolved V genes account for under half, and no reason is known for the remainder. This sample comprises 120,000 to 150,000 clones, about four fifths of them detected only once. The biggest ten clones account for 8% to 9% of the sample. The specimen was peripheral blood. These receptors all come from a human donor with acute or convalescent COVID-19. The donor label of this sample is uncertain.

This rearrangement joins TRBV7-8 to TRBJ2-1, with TRBD2 matching over 13 bases. V lost 5 bases and J lost 9; bases outside the gene matches: 7. CDR1 SGHVS and CDR2 FQNEAQ come from the germline V gene. This CDR3 has 15 amino acids. The CDR3 DNA reads TGTGCCAGCAGCCCCGGACTAGCGGGAGTAACTGAGCAGTTCTTC. Translation gives CASSPGLAGVTEQFF.

This clone was recorded only once. This chain uses TRBV9 with TRBJ1-2, with D perhaps matching TRBD1 (5 bases). Per the germline V gene, CDR1 is SGDLS and CDR2 is YYNGEE. The V end lost 4 bases, the J end lost 8 bases, and 15 bases lay between the germline ends. The length of the CDR3 is 13 residues. In DNA form, the CDR3 reads TGTGCCAGCAGCCCCCCGGGCTCAGGGGGCTACACCTTC. It translates to CASSPPGSGGYTF.

The V call is TRBV5-1, the J call TRBJ2-7; no firm D call. CDR1 and CDR2 (germline): SGHRS, YFSETQ. Deletions cut 0 bases from V and 0 bases from J, with 7 bases between. There are 14 residues in the CDR3. CDR3 sequence (DNA): TGCGCCAGCAGCTTGGCGGTTAGCTCCTACGAGCAGTACTTC. This gives the protein CASSLAVSSYEQYF.

The J gene is TRBJ2-7, the V gene TRBV2, with 9 nucleotides matching TRBD1. With V trimmed by 6 bases and J by 1 base, 7 bases remained unmatched. CDR3 length equals 15 residues. Per the germline V gene, CDR1 is SNHLY and CDR2 is FYNNEI. The CDR3 DNA is TGTGCCAGCAGCCCCGACAGGGGGTCTTCCTACGAGCAGTACTTC. Translating gives CASSPDRGSSYEQYF.

V and J are TRBV9 and TRBJ1-3; possibly TRBD1 for D (5 bases). Germline CDR1 SGDLS, CDR2 YYNGEE. The V and J ends lost 4 bases and 0 bases respectively, with 14 bases between them. This CDR3 comprises 16 residues. CDR3 in DNA: TGTGCCAGCAGCCCGGCTGGGACTAACTCTGGAAACACCATATATTTT. Protein: CASSPAGTNSGNTIYF.

The chain is built from TRBV11-3 and TRBJ2-2; D gene unclear. Germline lookup yields CDR1 SGHNT and CDR2 YENEEA. The CDR3 loop spans 14 amino acids. V lost 4 bases and J 0 bases, leaving 6 bases between the germline ends. CDR3 DNA: TGTGCCAGCAGCTCGAGGTCGAACACCGGGGAGCTGTTTTTT. This codes for CASSSRSNTGELFF.

This clone was picked up a small number of times. The chain carries TRBV12-5 and TRBJ1-3, with a weak D call TRBD1 (5 bases). Trimming removed 6 bases from V and 0 bases from J, with 15 bases in between. The CDR3 length is 16 residues. Germline assignment: CDR1 LGHNT and CDR2 FRNRAP. The CDR3 bases are TGTGCTAGTGGACGAAGGACACTAAGCTCTGGAAACACCATATATTTT. It codes for CASGRRTLSSGNTIYF.

The chain couples TRBV7-8 to TRBJ2-3; TRBD2 agrees at 8 bases. The junction had 13 bases not matched to a gene; V was cut back by 5 bases and J by 0 bases. In germline, CDR1 is SGHVS, CDR2 FQNEAQ. The CDR3 is 18 amino acids. CDR3 protein: CASSPQQRGIFSTDTQYF. The CDR3, as DNA: TGTGCCAGCAGCCCCCAGCAGCGGGGGATTTTTAGCACAGATACGCAGTATTTT.

This clone appeared a single time. The V gene is TRBV12-3 or TRBV12-4, the J gene TRBJ1-5; D remains unclear. The germline V and J ends were trimmed by 1 base and 6 bases, with 7 bases remaining between them. CDR3 length: 13 residues. The CDR3 sequence: CASSLVGSQPQHF. The CDR3 bases are TGTGCCAGCAGTTTAGTGGGGAGTCAGCCCCAGCATTTT.

The chain joins TRBV7-9 to TRBJ2-1; tentative D call: TRBD2 (6 bases). The ends were cut back, 5 bases at V and 0 bases at J, with 11 bases in the middle. This CDR3 contains 15 residues. The germline V gene encodes CDR1 SEHNR and CDR2 FQNEAQ (reference sequence). Here the CDR3 reads CASSLGTFSYNEQFF. CDR3 nucleotide sequence: TGTGCCAGCAGCCTCGGGACTTTCTCCTACAATGAGCAGTTCTTC. The whole variable domain, filled in from reference TRBV7-9 and TRBJ2-1, reads DTGVSQNPRHKITKRGQNVTFRCDPISEHNRLYWYRQTLGQGPEFLTYFQNEAQLEKSRLLSDRFSAERPKGSFSTLEIQRTEQGDSAMYLCASSLGTFSYNEQFFGPGTRLTVL.

This clone was seen a single time. The genes are TRBV13 and TRBJ1-2; 10 bases map to TRBD1. CDR3 length equals 15 residues. Trimming removed 4 bases from V and 2 bases from J; junction bases left unmatched: 4. CDR1 PRHDT and CDR2 FYEKMQ come from the germline V gene (reference sequence). CDR3 bases: TGTGCCAGCAGCTGGGGGACAGGGGTAAACTATGGCTACACCTTC. It codes for CASSWGTGVNYGYTF.

This CDR3 is CASSLDPHREAEAFF. Here the CDR3 DNA reads TGTGCCAGCAGCTTGGATCCCCACAGGGAAGCTGAAGCTTTCTTT. This chain links TRBV5-8 with TRBJ1-1, with a tentative D call TRBD1 (6 bases). CDR1 and CDR2 (germline): SGHTS, YDEGEE. Trimming cost V 0 bases and J 6 bases, with 15 bases left between them. This CDR3 contains 15 residues.

In its sample, this clone was seen once. The V call is TRBV12-5, the J call TRBJ2-2; 8 bases are shared with TRBD1. The CDR3 runs to 15 residues. The V gene's germline CDR1 is LGHNT and CDR2 FRNRAP. Trimming removed 8 bases from V and 1 base from J; junction bases left unmatched: 6. In DNA, the CDR3 is TGTGCTAGTCATAACAGGGGGGTGAACACCGGGGAGCTGTTTTTT. It translates to CASHNRGVNTGELFF.

This sequence joins TRBV4-2 and TRBJ1-4; D is undetermined. Trimming stripped 0 bases from V and 8 bases from J, with 16 bases between. The CDR3 extends over 16 amino acids. Germline V gene sequence: CDR1 LGHNA, CDR2 YNFKEQ. CDR3 coding DNA: TGTGCCAGCAGCCAAGATCACGACTTCGCCCGAGAAAAACTGTTTTTT. It specifies CASSQDHDFAREKLFF.

The chain joins TRBV6-5 to TRBJ1-2; 7 bases align to TRBD1. Germline CDR1 is MNHEY and CDR2 is SVGAGI. CDR3 length: 16 amino acids. Trimming cost V 2 bases and J 0 bases; bases outside gene matches: 6. This CDR3 is CASSYGLRGPNYGYTF. The CDR3 bases are TGTGCCAGCAGTTACGGTTTGAGGGGGCCTAACTATGGCTACACCTTC.

The CDR3 protein is CASSESSGGSEKLFF. Written as DNA, the CDR3 is TGTGCCAGCAGTGAAAGTTCGGGGGGATCTGAAAAACTGTTTTTT. This chain uses TRBV6-1 with TRBJ1-4; TRBD1 is a possible D gene (5 bases). CDR1 and CDR2 from the germline V gene are MNHNS and SASEGT. The V and J ends lost 2 bases and 7 bases respectively, with 14 bases between them. The CDR3 contains 15 residues.

This clone was observed a few times. The chain couples TRBV28 to TRBJ1-3; D not resolved. The CDR3 is 15 amino acids. Germline V gene lookup returns CDR1 MDHEN and CDR2 SYDVKM. The V and J ends lost 1 base and 2 bases respectively, with 9 bases between them. In DNA, the CDR3 is TGTGCCAGCAGTTTATTTGCCCTAGCTGGAAACACCATATATTTT. Its translation: CASSLFALAGNTIYF.

V is TRBV19 and J is TRBJ2-2; D is perhaps TRBD2 (6 bases). Germline-derived CDR1 and CDR2 are LNHDA and SQIVND (reference sequence). The CDR3 loop spans 15 amino acids. The V end lost 5 bases, the J end lost 2 bases, and 12 bases lay between the germline ends. The CDR3 loop reads CASSPWRANTGELFF. The CDR3, as DNA: TGTGCCAGTAGTCCCTGGAGGGCCAACACCGGGGAGCTGTTTTTT.

The chain carries TRBV9 and TRBJ2-7; D possibly corresponds to TRBD2 (6 bases). V was shortened by 4 bases and J by 4 bases, with 18 bases between the two germline ends. The germline V gene encodes CDR1 SGDLS and CDR2 YYNGEE. CDR3 size: 15 residues. The CDR3 nucleotides read TGTGCCAGCAGCCCTACTAGCTCCTCCTTGTACGAGCAGTACTTC. This codes for CASSPTSSSLYEQYF.

This clone was seen a handful of times. The chain recombines TRBV7-3 with TRBJ2-2, with D tentatively TRBD2 (6 bases). V lost 6 bases and J lost 6, with 11 bases in between. The V gene's germline CDR1 is SGHTA and CDR2 FQGTGA. The CDR3 length is 13 residues. In DNA, the CDR3 is TGTGCCAGCAGGCAGACGGGGGCCGGGGAGCTGTTTTTT. Amino acid sequence: CASRQTGAGELFF.

This clone was found a few times. The chain recombines TRBV2 with TRBJ1-1; no definite D call. Germline lookup yields CDR1 SNHLY and CDR2 FYNNEI. Trimming pared 6 bases from V and 1 base from J, leaving 15 bases between. This CDR3 comprises 15 residues. CDR3 coding DNA: TGTGCCAGCAGGTTGGGAGTATCGCCGAACACTGAAGCTTTCTTT. Amino acid sequence: CASRLGVSPNTEAFF.

The J gene is TRBJ2-1, the V gene TRBV14; D might be TRBD2 (7 bases). The CDR3 sequence is 19 residues long. Germline lookup yields CDR1 SGHDN and CDR2 FVKESK. The ends were cut back, 4 bases at V and 0 bases at J, with 22 bases in the middle. CDR3: CASSLRGGAYPSSYNEQFF. The CDR3 DNA reads TGTGCCAGCAGCCTGAGGGGGGGCGCGTACCCGAGCTCCTACAATGAGCAGTTCTTC.

The chain combines TRBV30 with TRBJ2-7; the match to TRBD1 covers 10 bases. V lost 2 bases to trimming and J lost 7 bases; unmatched junction nucleotides: 8. The CDR3 sequence is 14 residues long. CDR1 GTSNPN and CDR2 SVGIG come from the germline V gene (reference sequence). CDR3 DNA sequence: TGTGCCTGGAGTTACTCCGGGACAGGGGAAGAGCAGTACTTC. Translating gives CAWSYSGTGEEQYF.

The chain uses TRBV7-8 and TRBJ2-2; 9 nucleotides match TRBD1. CDR1 is SGHVS and CDR2 is FQNEAQ in the germline V gene. Trimming at V came to 7 bases and at J to 4 bases, leaving 16 bases not matched to a gene. This CDR3 region has 18 residues. The CDR3 region has the DNA TGTGCCAGCACCTTTAGTCCCACGGGACAGGGTTCCACCGGGGAGCTGTTTTTT. Amino acids: CASTFSPTGQGSTGELFF.

The chain is built from TRBV10-2 and TRBJ1-1; D is unclear. CDR3 length: 12 amino acids. Trimming removed 4 bases at V and 4 bases at J, with 7 bases between. Germline CDR1 and CDR2: WSHSY and SAAADI. The CDR3 loop reads CASSVTGTEAFF. CDR3 DNA: TGCGCCAGCAGTGTGACGGGCACTGAAGCTTTCTTT.

The V call is TRBV14, the J call TRBJ2-1; D unclear. Germline values: CDR1 SGHDN, CDR2 FVKESK. The V and J ends lost 2 bases and 0 bases respectively, with 11 bases between them. This CDR3 has 16 amino acids. The CDR3 here is CASSQLLRSSYNEQFF. In DNA, the CDR3 is TGTGCCAGCAGCCAACTTCTACGGAGCTCCTACAATGAGCAGTTCTTC.

This rearrangement joins TRBV5-1 to TRBJ1-3, with TRBD1 identical over 7 bases. With V trimmed by 6 bases and J by 6 bases, 9 bases remained unmatched. Looked up from germline, CDR1 is SGHRS and CDR2 is YFSETQ. This CDR3 has 14 residues. The CDR3 loop is CASNPTGKENTIYF. In nucleotides, the CDR3 is TGCGCCAGCAACCCGACAGGGAAGGAAAACACCATATATTTT.

The V gene is TRBV2, the J gene TRBJ2-3; D is unclear. This CDR3 comprises 11 residues. Germline V gene sequence: CDR1 SNHLY, CDR2 FYNNEI. V was shortened by 8 bases and J by 4 bases, with 7 bases between the two germline ends. The CDR3 DNA follows: TGTGCCAGCCGCGCGGCAGATACGCAGTATTTT. Residues: CASRAADTQYF.